This T cell receptor (beta chain) was recovered during a study of CD8+ T cells in alopecia areata. To note about this clone: Its target is not known.

In germline, CDR1 is SGHRS, CDR2 YFSETQ. This CDR3 comprises 14 residues. The V gene lost 6 bases and the J gene lost 3 bases, with 16 bases spanning the gap. Investigators isolated RNA and reverse transcribed it into cDNA to act as the sequencing template. Data came from immunoSEQ multiplex PCR; TCRdb stores just in-frame clones and leaves some out. The sample yields over 150,000 clones, 45% to 75% seen once. Treatment specified: oral pan-JAK inhibitor, 5-10 mg twice daily. Obtained from alopecia areata patients were lesional scalp punch biopsies along with peripheral blood. Study findings and constraints: Scalp clonality and expanded CD8+ clones among the top 100 were significantly decreased by tofacitinib. Unlike in mice, where it was clearer, TCR sharing across patients was less clear, possibly HLA-related.

This chain connects TRBV5-1 to TRBJ2-7; D may be TRBD2 (6 bases). This clonotype was obtained from a human donor with alopecia areata. The input for sequencing was CD4+ T cells sorted from blood, taken at week 4, from a patient treated with tofacitinib. The CDR3 DNA sequence: TGCGCCAGCATTTGGGAGCAGGGACTCTACGAGCAGTACTTC. It codes for CASIWEQGLYEQYF.